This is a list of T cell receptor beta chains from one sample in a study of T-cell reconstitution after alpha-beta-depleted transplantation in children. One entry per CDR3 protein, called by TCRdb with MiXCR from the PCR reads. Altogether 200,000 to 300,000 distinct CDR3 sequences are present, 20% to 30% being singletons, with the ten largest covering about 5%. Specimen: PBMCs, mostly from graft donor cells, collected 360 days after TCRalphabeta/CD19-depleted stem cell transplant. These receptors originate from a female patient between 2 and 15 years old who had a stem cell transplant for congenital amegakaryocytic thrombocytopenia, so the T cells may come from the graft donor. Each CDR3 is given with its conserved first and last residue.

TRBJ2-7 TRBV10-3 CAISERQGRYEQYF
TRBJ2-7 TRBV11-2 CASSRTSGAYEQYF
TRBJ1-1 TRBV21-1 CASSKVEAQGDYVDEAFF
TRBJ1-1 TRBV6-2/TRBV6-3 CASSYWQGLNTEAFF
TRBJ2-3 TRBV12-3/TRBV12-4 CASRTGTTSTDTQYF
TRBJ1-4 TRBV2 CASSLTGFEKLFF
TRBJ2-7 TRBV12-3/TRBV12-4 CASRLSGQGDEQYF
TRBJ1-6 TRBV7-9 CASSLGTGIYNSPLHF
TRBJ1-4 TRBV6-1 CATRRGGSPNEKLFF
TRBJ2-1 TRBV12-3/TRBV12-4 CASSLWRRYNEQFF
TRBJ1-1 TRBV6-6 CAVRPVDTEAFF
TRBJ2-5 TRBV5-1 CASSWMTGMETQYF
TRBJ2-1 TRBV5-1 CASSHEAGLRYNEQFF
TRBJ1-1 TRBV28 CASTLGGLSTEAFF
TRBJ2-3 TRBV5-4 CASSQGGAGRGNTQYF
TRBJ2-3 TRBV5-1 CASSLGHSGDTQYF
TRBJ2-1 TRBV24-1 CATSETGGARVNEQFF
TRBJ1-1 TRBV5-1 CASSGQVNTEAFF
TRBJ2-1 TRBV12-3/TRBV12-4 CAIVAGGGYNEQFF
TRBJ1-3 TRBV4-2 CASSQERVAGNTIYF
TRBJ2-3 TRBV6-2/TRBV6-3 CASSYVRPGDTQYF
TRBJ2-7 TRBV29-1 CSVGDRGNEQYF
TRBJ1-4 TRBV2 CATTLNGATNEKLFF
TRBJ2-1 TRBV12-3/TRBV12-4 CASTSSGYNEQFF
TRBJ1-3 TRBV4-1 CASSQERGKSGNTIYF
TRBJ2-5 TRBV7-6 CASSLTFSQETQYF
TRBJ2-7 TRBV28 CASSAQGYEQYF
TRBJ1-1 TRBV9 CASSPPPNTEAFF
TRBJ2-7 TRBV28 CASSFWGTRQYF
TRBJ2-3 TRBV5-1 CASSLIGYTDTQYF
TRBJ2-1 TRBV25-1 CASSEAAKQFF
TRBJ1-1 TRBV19 CASSMGWDTEAFF
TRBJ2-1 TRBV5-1 CASSPGAGKGNEQFF
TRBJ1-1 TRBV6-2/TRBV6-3 CASGRLDTEAFF
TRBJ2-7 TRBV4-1 CASSQDLWRQAGEQYF
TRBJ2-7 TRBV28 CASSLFGSPYEQYF
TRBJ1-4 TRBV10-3 CAIKGVANEKLFF
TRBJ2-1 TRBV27 CASSILNPVSVNEQFF
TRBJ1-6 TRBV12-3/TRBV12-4 CASSFGGGGGPLHF
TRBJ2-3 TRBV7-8 CASSKTSGAFDTQYF
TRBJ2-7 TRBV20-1 CSATGILPGEQYF
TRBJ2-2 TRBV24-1 CATSVSTGELFF
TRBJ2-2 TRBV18 CASSPRPGSLATGELFF
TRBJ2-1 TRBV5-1 CASSSPGRATYNEQFF
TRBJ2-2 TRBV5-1 CASSLLPGLADRELFF
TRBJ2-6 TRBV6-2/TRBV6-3 CASKRTGTPYSGANVLTF
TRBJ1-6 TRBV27 CASSITGGVPPLHF
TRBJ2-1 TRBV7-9 CASSAIARPQGNEQFF
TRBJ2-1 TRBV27 CASSLSTGFLRFPNEQFF
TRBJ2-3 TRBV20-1 CSAPTGLTDTQYF
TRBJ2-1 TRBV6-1 CASSDEYYNEQFF
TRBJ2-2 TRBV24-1 CATEGLNTGELFF
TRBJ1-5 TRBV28 CASSLGSGNQPQHF
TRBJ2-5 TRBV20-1 CSARDEQLDQETQYF
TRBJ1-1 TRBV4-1 CASSQVGLRNTEAFF
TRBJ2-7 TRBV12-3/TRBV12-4 CASSSISTGAAYEQYF
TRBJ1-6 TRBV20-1 CSAWPRTLNSPLHF